The present T cell receptor beta chain was sequenced within a study of T-cell memory formation after mild COVID-19. The study, taken as a whole, reports: Researchers found some responding clones in pre-infection memory, a sign that cross-reactive memory joined.

Concerning this clonotype: Its matching antigen is unknown.

From the 5' RACE reads, TCRdb called clonotypes with MiXCR, one entry per CDR3 protein. The table records more than 100,000 distinct CDR3 sequences, 15% to 20% of them present only once. This TCR came from a man in his late teens or twenties who had mild COVID-19 (a few samples of this study predate the infection). Cell type and time point are not known. The sequencing input was PBMCs or a T cell subset sorted from them (not recorded which).

CDR3 sequence reads: CASSYSLYPGQFDLHF. In DNA form, the CDR3 reads TGTGCCAGCAGTTACTCGCTCTACCCGGGACAATTTGACCTCCACTTT. The chain joins TRBV6-5 to TRBJ1-6; weak D call: TRBD1 (6 bases). CDR1 is MNHEY, CDR2 SVGAGI, per germline. V gave up 0 bases and J gave up 15 bases, with 21 bases separating them. This CDR3 is built from 16 residues.